This is a list of T cell receptor beta chains from one sample in a study of control samples from healthy donors and cancer patients. TCRdb's table, derived via immunoSEQ multiplex PCR, lists solely in-frame clones and lacks some. Here the sample spans some 130,000 clones, over 75% being singletons. Sequenced input: blood. These receptors came from a man aged 35 to 55 in good health. CDR3s include the opening cysteine and the closing phenylalanine or tryptophan. Not all rows give a size; the values are once, few, many and, for expanded clones, a class.

j_gene	len	abundance	v_gene	CDR3aa
TRBJ1-1	11	.	TRBV12-3/TRBV12-4	CASSQAAEAFF
TRBJ1-2	17	.	TRBV27	CASTERGLRRGPNGYTF
TRBJ1-4	18	few	TRBV15	CATSRDSNTGTGAEKLFF
TRBJ2-7	14	.	TRBV7-8	CASSALRTGGEQYF
TRBJ2-2	16	.	TRBV19	CASSRSTQGNTGELFF
TRBJ2-2	12	once	TRBV7-8	CASSRPTGELFF
TRBJ1-1	13	.	TRBV10-1	CASSELPNTEAFF
TRBJ2-3	17	.	TRBV9	CASSVGPSGASTDTQYF
TRBJ2-1	18	.	TRBV24-1	CATSEPLGALGSYNEQFF
TRBJ2-5	15	.	TRBV3-1/TRBV3-2	CASSVTHAGQETQYF
TRBJ1-1	14	.	TRBV4-2	CASSQELGLTEAFF
TRBJ2-5	13	.	TRBV6-5	CASTSGGSETQYF
TRBJ2-5	14	.	TRBV3-1/TRBV3-2	CASSPRGGLETQYF
TRBJ2-5	12	.	TRBV30	CAWSVSRETQYF
TRBJ1-2	14	.	TRBV6-5	CASSNPGQSYGYTF
TRBJ1-1	16	.	TRBV18	CASSPNGIRVNTEAFF
TRBJ1-6	15	.	TRBV7-3	CASSLSAAGHSPLHF
TRBJ1-1	15	.	TRBV5-4	CASSASKGPYTEAFF
TRBJ1-6	14	.	TRBV25-1	CASNNMGAGSPLHF
TRBJ1-2	15	.	TRBV5-1	CASSFSSGQGGGYTF
TRBJ2-4	17	.	TRBV10-3	CAISESSVDREENIQYF
TRBJ1-1	15	.	TRBV7-8	CASSAQGVTNTEAFF
TRBJ1-3	14	few	TRBV10-2	CASCSGVAGNTIYF
TRBJ2-3	13	.	TRBV30	CAWTGASTDTQYF
TRBJ1-2	13	.	TRBV7-8	CASSLSGAEGGTF
TRBJ1-5	13	.	TRBV12-3/TRBV12-4	CASSPQGKLPQHF